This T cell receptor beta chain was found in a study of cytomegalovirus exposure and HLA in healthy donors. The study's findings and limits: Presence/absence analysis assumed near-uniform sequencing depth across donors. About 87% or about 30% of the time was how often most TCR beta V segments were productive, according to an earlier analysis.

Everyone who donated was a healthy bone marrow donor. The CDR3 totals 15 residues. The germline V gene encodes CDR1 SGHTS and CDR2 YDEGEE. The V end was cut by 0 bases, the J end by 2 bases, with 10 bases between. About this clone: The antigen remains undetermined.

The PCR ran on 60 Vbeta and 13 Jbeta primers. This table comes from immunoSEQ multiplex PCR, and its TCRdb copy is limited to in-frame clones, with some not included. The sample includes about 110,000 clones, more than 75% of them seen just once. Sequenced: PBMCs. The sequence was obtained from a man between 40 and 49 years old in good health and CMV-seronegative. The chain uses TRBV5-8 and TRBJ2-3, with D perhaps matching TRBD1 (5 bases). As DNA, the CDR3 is TGTGCCAGCAGCTTGGCGGCAGGGAACACAGATACGCAGTATTTT. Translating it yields CASSLAAGNTDTQYF.